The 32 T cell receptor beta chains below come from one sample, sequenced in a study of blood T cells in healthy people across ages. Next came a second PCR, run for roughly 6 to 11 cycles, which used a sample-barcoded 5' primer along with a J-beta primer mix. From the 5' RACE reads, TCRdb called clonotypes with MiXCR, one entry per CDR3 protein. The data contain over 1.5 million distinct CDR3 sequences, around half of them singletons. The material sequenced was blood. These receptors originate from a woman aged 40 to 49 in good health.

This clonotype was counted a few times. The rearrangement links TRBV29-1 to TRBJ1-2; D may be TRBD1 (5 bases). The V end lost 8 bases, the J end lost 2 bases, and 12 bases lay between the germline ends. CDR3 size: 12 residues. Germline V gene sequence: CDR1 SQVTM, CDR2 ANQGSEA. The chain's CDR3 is CSFRTSNYGYTF. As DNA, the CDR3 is TGCAGCTTTAGGACATCCAACTATGGCTACACCTTC.

CDR3 sequence reads: CASSVSSTLTNEQFF. The DNA of the CDR3 is TGTGCCAGCAGCGTAAGTTCTACCCTAACCAATGAGCAGTTCTTC. The chain carries TRBV9 and TRBJ2-1; D gene unclear. Trimming removed 1 base from V and 6 bases from J, with 14 bases in between. Germline-derived CDR1 and CDR2 are SGDLS and YYNGEE. The CDR3 consists of 15 residues.

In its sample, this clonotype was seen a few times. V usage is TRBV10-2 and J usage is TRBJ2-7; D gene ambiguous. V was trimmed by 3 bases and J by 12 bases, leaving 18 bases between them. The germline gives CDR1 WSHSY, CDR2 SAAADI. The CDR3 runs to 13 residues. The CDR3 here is CASSENQTGNLYF. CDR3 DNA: TGCGCCAGCAGTGAAAATCAAACGGGCAACTTGTACTTC.

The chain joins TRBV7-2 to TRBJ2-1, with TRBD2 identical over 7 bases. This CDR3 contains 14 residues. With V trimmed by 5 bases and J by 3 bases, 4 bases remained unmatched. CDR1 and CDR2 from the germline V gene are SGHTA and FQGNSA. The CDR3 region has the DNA TGTGCCAGCAGCCCTAGCGGATACTACAATGAGCAGTTCTTC. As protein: CASSPSGYYNEQFF.

CDR3 loop: CASSPNGQTQYF. CDR3 nucleotides: TGCGCCAGCAGCCCGAATGGCCAGACCCAGTACTTC. The chain couples TRBV4-3 to TRBJ2-5, with D unresolved. The CDR3 totals 12 residues. Germline V gene data show CDR1 as LGHNA and CDR2 as YSLEER. Trimming removed 4 bases from V and 6 bases from J, with 9 bases in between.

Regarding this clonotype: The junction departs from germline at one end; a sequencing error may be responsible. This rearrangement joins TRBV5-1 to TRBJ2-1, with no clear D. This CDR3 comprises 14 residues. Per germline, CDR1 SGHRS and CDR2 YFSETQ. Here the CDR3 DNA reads TGCGTCAGCAGCTGGAGTTCGGGTAACAATGAGCAGTTCTTC. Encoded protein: CVSSWSSGNNEQFF.

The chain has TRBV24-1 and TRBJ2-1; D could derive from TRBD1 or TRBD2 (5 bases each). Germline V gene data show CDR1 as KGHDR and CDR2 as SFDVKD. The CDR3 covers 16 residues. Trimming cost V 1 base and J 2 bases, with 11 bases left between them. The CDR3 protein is CATSDFTGPTYNEQFF. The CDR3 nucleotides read TGTGCCACCAGTGATTTTACGGGGCCCACCTACAATGAGCAGTTCTTC.

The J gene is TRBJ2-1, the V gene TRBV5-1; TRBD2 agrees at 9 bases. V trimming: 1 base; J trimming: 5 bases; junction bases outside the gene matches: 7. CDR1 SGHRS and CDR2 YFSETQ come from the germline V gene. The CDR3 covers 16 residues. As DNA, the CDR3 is TGCGCCAGCAGCTTGTCCTGGGGACTAGCTAACAATGAGCAGTTCTTC. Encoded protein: CASSLSWGLANNEQFF.

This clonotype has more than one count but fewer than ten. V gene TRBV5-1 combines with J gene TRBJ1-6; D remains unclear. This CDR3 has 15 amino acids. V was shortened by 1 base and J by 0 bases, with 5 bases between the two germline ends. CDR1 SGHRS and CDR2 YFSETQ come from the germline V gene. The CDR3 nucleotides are TGCGCCAGCAGCTTGCTAAGCTCCTATAATTCACCCCTCCACTTT. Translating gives CASSLLSSYNSPLHF.

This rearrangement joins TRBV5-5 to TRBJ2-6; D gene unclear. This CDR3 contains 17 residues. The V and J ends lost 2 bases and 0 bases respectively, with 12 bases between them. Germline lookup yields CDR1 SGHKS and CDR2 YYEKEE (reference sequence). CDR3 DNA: TGTGCCAGCAGCTTCGGATTCGGCCACTCTGGGGCCAACGTCCTGACTTTC. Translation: CASSFGFGHSGANVLTF.

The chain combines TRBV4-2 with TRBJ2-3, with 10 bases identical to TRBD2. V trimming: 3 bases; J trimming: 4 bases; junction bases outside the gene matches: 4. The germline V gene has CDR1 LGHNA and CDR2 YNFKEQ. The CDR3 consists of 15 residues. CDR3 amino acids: CASSQQLAGSDTQYF. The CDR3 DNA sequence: TGTGCCAGCAGCCAGCAACTAGCGGGGTCAGATACGCAGTATTTT.

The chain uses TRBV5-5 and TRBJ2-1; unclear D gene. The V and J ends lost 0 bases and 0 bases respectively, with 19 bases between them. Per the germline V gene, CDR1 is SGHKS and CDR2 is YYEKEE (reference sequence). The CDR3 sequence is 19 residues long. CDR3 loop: CASSLVLPVYPSSYNEQFF. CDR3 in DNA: TGTGCCAGCAGCTTGGTGTTGCCCGTTTACCCAAGCTCCTACAATGAGCAGTTCTTC.

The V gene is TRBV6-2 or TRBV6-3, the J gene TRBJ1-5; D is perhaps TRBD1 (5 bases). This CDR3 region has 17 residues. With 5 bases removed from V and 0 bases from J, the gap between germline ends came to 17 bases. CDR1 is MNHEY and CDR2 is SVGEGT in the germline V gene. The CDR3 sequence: CASSGAGRWNSNQPQHF. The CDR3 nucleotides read TGTGCCAGCAGTGGAGCAGGGAGGTGGAATAGCAATCAGCCCCAGCATTTT.

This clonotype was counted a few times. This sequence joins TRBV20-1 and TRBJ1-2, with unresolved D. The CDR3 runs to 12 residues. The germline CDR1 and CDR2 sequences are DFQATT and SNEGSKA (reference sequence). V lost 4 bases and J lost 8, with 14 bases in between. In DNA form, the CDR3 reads TGCAGTGCTACAAGGGATGGAAGAGGCTACACCTTC. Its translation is CSATRDGRGYTF.

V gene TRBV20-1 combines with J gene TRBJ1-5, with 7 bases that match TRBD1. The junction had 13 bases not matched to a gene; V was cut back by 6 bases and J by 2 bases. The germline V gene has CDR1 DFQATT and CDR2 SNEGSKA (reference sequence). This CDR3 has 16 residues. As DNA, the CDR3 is TGCAGTGCCCAAGGACAGGAGGCGTATGGCAATCAGCCCCAGCATTTT. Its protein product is CSAQGQEAYGNQPQHF.

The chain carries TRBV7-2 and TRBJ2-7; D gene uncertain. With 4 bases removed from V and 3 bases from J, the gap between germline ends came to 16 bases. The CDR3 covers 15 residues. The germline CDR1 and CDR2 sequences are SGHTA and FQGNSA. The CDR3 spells CASSSYVGRDYEQYF. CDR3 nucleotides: TGTGCCAGCAGCTCGTACGTGGGTAGGGACTACGAGCAGTACTTC.

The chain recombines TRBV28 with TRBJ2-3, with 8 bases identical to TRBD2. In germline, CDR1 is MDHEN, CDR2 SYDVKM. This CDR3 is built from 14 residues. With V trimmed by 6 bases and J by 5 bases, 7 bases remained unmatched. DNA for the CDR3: TGTGCCAGCAGCCGCGGGGGGCAGAGAGATACGCAGTATTTT. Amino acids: CASSRGGQRDTQYF.

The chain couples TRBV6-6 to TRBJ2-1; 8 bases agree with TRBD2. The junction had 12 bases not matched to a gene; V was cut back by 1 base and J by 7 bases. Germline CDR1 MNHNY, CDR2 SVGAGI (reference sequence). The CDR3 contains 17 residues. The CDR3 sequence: CASSYYGGGPLGNEQFF. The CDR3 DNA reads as TGTGCCAGCAGTTACTACGGCGGGGGGCCGCTGGGTAATGAGCAGTTCTTC.

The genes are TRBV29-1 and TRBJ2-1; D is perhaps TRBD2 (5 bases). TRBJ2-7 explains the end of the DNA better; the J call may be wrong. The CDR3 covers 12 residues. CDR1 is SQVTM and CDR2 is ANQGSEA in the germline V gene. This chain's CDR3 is CSAGISYNEQYF. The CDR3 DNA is TGCAGCGCCGGGATCTCCTACAATGAGCAGTACTTC.

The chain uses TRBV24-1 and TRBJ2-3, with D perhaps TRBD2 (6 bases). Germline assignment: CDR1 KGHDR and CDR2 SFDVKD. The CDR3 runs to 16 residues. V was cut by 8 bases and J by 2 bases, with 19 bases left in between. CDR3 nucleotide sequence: TGTGCCACCACACCTGGTACGGGAGCGTTCACAGATACGCAGTATTTT. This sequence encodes CATTPGTGAFTDTQYF.

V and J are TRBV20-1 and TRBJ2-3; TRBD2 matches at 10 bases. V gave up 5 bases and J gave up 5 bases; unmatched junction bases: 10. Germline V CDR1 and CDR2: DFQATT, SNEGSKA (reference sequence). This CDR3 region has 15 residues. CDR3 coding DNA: TGCAGTGCTCTCGCAGCGGGGGGGCGTAGAGATACGCAGTATTTT. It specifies CSALAAGGRRDTQYF.

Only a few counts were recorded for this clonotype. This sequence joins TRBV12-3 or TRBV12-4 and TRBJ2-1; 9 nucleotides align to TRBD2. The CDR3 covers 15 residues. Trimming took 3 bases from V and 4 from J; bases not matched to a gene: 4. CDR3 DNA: TGTGCCAGCAGTTTCAGGACTAGCGCTTACAATGAGCAGTTCTTC. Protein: CASSFRTSAYNEQFF.

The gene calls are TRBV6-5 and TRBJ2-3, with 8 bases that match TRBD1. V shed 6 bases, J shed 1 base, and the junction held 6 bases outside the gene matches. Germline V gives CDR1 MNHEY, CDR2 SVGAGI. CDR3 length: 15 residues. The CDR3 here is CASRSGGARTDTQYF. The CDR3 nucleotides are TGTGCCAGCAGGTCAGGGGGCGCACGCACAGATACGCAGTATTTT.

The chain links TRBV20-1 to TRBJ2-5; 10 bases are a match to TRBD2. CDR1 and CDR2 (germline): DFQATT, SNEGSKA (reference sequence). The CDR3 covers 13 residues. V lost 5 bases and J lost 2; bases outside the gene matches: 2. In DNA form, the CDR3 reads TGCAGTGCTCTAGCGGGGGCTCAAGAGACCCAGTACTTC. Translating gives CSALAGAQETQYF.

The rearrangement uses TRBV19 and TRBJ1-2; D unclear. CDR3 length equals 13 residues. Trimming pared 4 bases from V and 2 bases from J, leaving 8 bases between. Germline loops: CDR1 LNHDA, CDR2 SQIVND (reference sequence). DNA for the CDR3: TGTGCCAGTAGTAACACAGCCAACTATGGCTACACCTTC. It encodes CASSNTANYGYTF. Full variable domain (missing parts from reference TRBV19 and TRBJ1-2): DGGITQSPKYLFRKEGQNVTLSCEQNLNHDAMYWYRQDPGQGLRLIYYSQIVNDFQKGDIAEGYSVSREKKESFPLTVTSAQKNPTAFYLCASSNTANYGYTFGSGTRLTVV.

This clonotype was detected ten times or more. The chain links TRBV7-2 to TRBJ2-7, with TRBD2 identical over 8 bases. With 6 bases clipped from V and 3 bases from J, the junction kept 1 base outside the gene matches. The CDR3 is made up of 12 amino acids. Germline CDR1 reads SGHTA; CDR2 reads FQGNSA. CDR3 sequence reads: CASSAGGYEQYF. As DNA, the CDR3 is TGTGCCAGCAGTGCGGGAGGCTACGAGCAGTACTTC. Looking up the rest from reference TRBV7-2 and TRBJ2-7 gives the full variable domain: GAGVSQSPSNKVTEKGKDVELRCDPISGHTALYWYRQSLGQGLEFLIYFQGNSAPDKSGLPSDRFSAERTGGSVSTLTIQRTQQEDSAVYLCASSAGGYEQYFGPGTRLTVT.

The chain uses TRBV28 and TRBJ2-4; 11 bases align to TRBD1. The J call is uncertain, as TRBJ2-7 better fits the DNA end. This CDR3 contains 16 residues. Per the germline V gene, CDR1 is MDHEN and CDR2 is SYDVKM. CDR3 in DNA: TGTGCCAGCAGTTTAAACTGGGACAGGGGGACCTACGAGCAGTACTTC. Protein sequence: CASSLNWDRGTYEQYF.

CDR3 protein: CASSPNRARDTQYF. CDR3 in DNA: TGTGCCAGCAGCCCCAACCGGGCCCGGGATACGCAGTATTTT. This sequence joins TRBV7-8 and TRBJ2-3; D is ambiguous. V lost 5 bases and J 6 bases, leaving 15 bases between the germline ends. The germline gives CDR1 SGHVS, CDR2 FQNEAQ. The CDR3 length is 14 residues. The full variable domain, in which reference TRBV7-8 and TRBJ2-3 provide the parts outside the CDR3, is GAGVSQSPRYKVAKRGQDVALRCDPISGHVSLFWYQQALGQGPEFLTYFQNEAQLDKSGLPSDRFFAERPEGSVSTLKIQRTQQEDSAVYLCASSPNRARDTQYFGPGTRLTVL.

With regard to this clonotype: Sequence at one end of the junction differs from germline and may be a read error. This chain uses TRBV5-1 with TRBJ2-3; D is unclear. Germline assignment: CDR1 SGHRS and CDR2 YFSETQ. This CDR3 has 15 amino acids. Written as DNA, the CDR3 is TGCGCCTGCAGCTTGGCCCGATCACTTCTAGATACGCAGTATTTT. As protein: CACSLARSLLDTQYF.

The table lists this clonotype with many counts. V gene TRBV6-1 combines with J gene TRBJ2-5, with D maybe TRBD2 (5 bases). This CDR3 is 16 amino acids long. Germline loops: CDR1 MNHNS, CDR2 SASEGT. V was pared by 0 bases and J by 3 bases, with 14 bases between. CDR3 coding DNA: TGTGCCAGCAGTGAAGCGACGGGAACTAAAAAAGAGACCCAGTACTTC. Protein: CASSEATGTKKETQYF.

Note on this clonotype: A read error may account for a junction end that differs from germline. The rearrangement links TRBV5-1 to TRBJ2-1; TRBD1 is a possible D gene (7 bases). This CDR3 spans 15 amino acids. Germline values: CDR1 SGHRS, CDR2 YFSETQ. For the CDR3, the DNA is TGCGCCAGCAGTTCGGCAGGGGGGTCTTACAATGTGCAGTTCTTC. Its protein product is CASSSAGGSYNVQFF.

CDR3 nucleotide sequence: TGTGCCAGCAGCGGCCGACGGATCTATGGCTACACCTTC. It yields the protein CASSGRRIYGYTF. The gene calls are TRBV9 and TRBJ1-2; D is uncertain. The CDR3 covers 13 residues. Between the trimmed V and J ends, which lost 3 bases and 4 bases, there was a span of 10 bases. Germline V gene sequence: CDR1 SGDLS, CDR2 YYNGEE.